This record looks at one T cell receptor beta chain sequence and its context. The sample is drawn from a study of blood T cell repertoires in COVID-19. Study-level information: Some COVID-19 samples were acute and others convalescent; all came from the United States, Italy and Spain. The analysed material was cDNA or gDNA that came from T cells, B-cell-depleted T cells, or PBMCs.

The CDR3 covers 16 residues. Trimming at V came to 4 bases and at J to 8 bases, leaving 10 bases not matched to a gene. The germline gives CDR1 SGHTA, CDR2 FQGTGA. Authors' processing steps: Quantification of nucleated cells was approximated via reference gene primer amplification. TCRdb's table, derived via immunoSEQ multiplex PCR, lists solely in-frame clones and lacks some. The V and J calls and clone size are taken from that table; D and trimming were inferred from the DNA. This sample carries around 180,000 clones, approximately 83% of them seen once, and the ten largest clones take 1.5% to 1.7%.

The chain carries TRBV7-3 and TRBJ1-4; 10 bases fit TRBD1. The source is a human donor in a cohort sampled during active COVID-19. The specimen sequenced was peripheral blood. In DNA form, the CDR3 reads TGTGCCAGCAGCTACGGGACAGGGGCAATTGGAGAAAAACTGTTTTTT. Its protein is CASSYGTGAIGEKLFF.